The text below deals with one T cell receptor (beta chain). The data are from a study of blood T cell repertoires in COVID-19. Turning to the study itself: COVID-19 samples, acute and convalescent, were from the United States, Italy and Spain.

This CDR3 has 13 amino acids. J lost 8 bases, V lost 3 bases, and 3 bases had no gene match. Germline values: CDR1 MNHNS, CDR2 SASEGT. Sequencing used immunoSEQ multiplex PCR; TCRdb keeps in-frame clones, though not all of them. The repertoire holds a few hundred thousand clones, approximately 85% seen once, with 3.5% to 4.5% in the top ten. Cohort placement rested on clinical history that participants reported themselves. Recovered status in Cohort 3 required two negative PCRs, clearance, or symptom resolution. The chain carries TRBV6-1 and TRBJ1-4; 7 bases line up with TRBD1. The receptor comes from a woman between 25 and 40 years old who had recovered from COVID-19. The material sequenced was PBMCs or T cells enriched from blood (not recorded which). The CDR3 DNA is TGTGCCAGCAGTGACCTGGACAGGGAAAAACTGTTTTTT. It is translated as CASSDLDREKLFF.